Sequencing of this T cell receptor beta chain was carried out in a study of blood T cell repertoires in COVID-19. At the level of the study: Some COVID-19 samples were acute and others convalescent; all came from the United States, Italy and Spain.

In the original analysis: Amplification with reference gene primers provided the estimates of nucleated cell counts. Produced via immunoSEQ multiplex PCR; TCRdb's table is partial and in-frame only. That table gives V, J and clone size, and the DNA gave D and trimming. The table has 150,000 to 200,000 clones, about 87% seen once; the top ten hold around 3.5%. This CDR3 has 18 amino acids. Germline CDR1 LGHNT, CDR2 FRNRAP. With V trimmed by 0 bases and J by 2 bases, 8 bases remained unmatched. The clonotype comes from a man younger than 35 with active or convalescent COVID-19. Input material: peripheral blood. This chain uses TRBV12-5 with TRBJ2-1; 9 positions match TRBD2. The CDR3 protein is CASGLVRRLAETYNEQFF. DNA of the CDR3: TGTGCTAGTGGTTTGGTACGTAGACTAGCGGAGACCTACAATGAGCAGTTCTTC.